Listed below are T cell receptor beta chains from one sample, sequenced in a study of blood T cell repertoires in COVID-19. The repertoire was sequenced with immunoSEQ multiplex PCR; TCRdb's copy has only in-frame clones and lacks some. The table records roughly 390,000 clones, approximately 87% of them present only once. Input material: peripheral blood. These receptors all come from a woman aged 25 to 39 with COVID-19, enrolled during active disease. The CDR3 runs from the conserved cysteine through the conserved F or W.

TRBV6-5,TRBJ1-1,CASSYVRGTWNTEAFF
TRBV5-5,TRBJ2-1,CASSKTTGLYEQFF
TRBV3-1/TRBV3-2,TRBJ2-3,CASSPGGSTDTQYF
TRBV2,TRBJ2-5,CASSEVGSGSGETQYF
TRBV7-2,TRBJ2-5,CASSSGGTQYF
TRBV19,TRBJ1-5,CASRPLVDSLNQPQHF
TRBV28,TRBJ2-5,CASSSGLAGGMETQYF
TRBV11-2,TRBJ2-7,CASSTRASESWSYEQYF
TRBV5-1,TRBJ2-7,CASSLELAGARDEQYF
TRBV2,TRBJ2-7,CAIGTSGSPYEQYF
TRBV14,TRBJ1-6,CASSPQGMDSPLHF